This paragraph reports one T cell receptor beta chain. Its antigen is unidentified. This table comes from immunoSEQ multiplex PCR, and its TCRdb copy is limited to in-frame clones, with some not included. The sample has about 120,000 clones, about 88% seen once. This sample stems from a study of cytomegalovirus exposure and HLA in healthy donors. Study observations and caveats: There were around 160 TCR beta chains listed as cytomegalovirus-associated. Generally TCR sequences proved uncommon, though certain public TCRs appeared in numerous donors. Published work reported that the classifier diagnosed cytomegalovirus status with high specificity and sensitivity.

While the first cohort had 500 to 700 subjects, the donors belonged to the separate validation cohort of roughly 130 subjects. The CDR3 is made up of 19 amino acids. V was pared by 0 bases and J by 0 bases, with 10 bases of the junction left unmatched. Germline assignment: CDR1 LGHNA and CDR2 YNFKEQ. This clonotype originated in a woman between 18 and 29 years old in good health and CMV-seronegative. The sequenced material came from PBMCs. The chain combines TRBV4-2 with TRBJ2-1; 8 bases line up with TRBD1. The CDR3 DNA reads TGTGCCAGCAGCCAAGACTTCCTTTGGACAGGGAGCTCCTACAATGAGCAGTTCTTC. Protein: CASSQDFLWTGSSYNEQFF.